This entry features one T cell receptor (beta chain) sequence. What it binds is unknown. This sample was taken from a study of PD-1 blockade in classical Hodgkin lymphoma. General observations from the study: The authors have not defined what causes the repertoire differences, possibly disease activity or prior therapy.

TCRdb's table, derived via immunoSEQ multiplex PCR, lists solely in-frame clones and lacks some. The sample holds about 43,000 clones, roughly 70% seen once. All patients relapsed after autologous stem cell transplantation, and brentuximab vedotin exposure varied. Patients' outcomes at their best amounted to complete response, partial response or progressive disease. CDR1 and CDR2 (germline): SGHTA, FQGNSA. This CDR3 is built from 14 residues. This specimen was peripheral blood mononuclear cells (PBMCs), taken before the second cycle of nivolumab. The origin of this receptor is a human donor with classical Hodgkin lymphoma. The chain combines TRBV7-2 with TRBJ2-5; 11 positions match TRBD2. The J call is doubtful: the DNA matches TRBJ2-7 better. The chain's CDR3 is CASSFSGGVSEQYF. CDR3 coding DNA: TGTGCCAGCAGCTTTAGCGGGGGGGTAAGCGAGCAGTACTTC.